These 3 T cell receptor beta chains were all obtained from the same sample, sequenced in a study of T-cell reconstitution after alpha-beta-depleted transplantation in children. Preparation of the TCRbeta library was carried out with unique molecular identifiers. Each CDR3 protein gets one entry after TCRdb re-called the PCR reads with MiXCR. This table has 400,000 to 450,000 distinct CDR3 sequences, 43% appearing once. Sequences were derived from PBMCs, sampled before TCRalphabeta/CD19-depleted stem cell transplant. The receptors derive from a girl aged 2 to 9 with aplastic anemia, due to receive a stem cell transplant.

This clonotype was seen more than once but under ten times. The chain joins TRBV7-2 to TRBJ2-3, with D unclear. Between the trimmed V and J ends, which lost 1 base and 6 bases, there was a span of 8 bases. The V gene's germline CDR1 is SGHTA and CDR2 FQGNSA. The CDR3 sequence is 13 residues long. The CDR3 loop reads CASSLEAPDTQYF. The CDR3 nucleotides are TGTGCCAGCAGCTTAGAAGCGCCCGATACGCAGTATTTT.

This CDR3 is CSVQDGNSPLHF. The CDR3 nucleotides read TGCAGCGTCCAGGACGGGAATTCACCCCTCCACTTT. The chain links TRBV29-1 to TRBJ1-6; no firm D call. Germline V gives CDR1 SQVTM, CDR2 ANQGSEA. The ends were cut back, 6 bases at V and 7 bases at J, with 10 bases in the middle. The CDR3 runs 12 residues.

Here the CDR3 reads CASGPQDGLEGQYF. In nucleotides, the CDR3 is TGTGCTAGTGGTCCCCAGGACGGGCTCGAGGGGCAGTACTTC. V gene TRBV12-5 combines with J gene TRBJ2-7, with D maybe TRBD2 (5 bases). The V and J ends lost 5 bases and 9 bases respectively, with 20 bases between them. There are 14 residues in the CDR3. Germline CDR1 and CDR2: LGHNT and FRNRAP. The full variable domain, rest sourced from reference TRBV12-5 and TRBJ2-7, is DARVTQTPRHKVTEMGQEVTMRCQPILGHNTVFWYRQTMMQGLELLAYFRNRAPLDDSGMPKDRFSAEMPDATLATLKIQPSEPRDSAVYFCASGPQDGLEGQYFGPGTRLTVT.